This T cell receptor beta chain was observed in a study of T-cell reconstitution after alpha-beta-depleted transplantation in children. TCRbeta library construction was performed incorporating unique molecular identifiers. MiXCR, run by TCRdb on the PCR reads, gives a single entry per CDR3 protein. The table lists over 400,000 distinct CDR3 sequences, 9.5% to 15% of them singletons. The CDR3 has 17 amino acids. Germline assignment: CDR1 SEHNR and CDR2 FQNEAQ (reference sequence). Trimming cost V 6 bases and J 4 bases, with 23 bases left between them. J is TRBJ2-3 and V is TRBV7-9; D is unclear. The TCR was taken from a human donor who donated a stem cell graft to a child with combined immunodeficiency. Sequences were derived from PBMCs from the stem cell graft donor, sampled from the stem cell graft. CDR3 bases: TGTGCCAGCAGAGCAAAGTTGGGATCGACTTATTCAGATACGCAGTATTTT. Translation: CASRAKLGSTYSDTQYF.